Below are 28 T cell receptor beta chains sequenced from a single sample in a study of blood T cell repertoires in COVID-19. Sequenced by immunoSEQ multiplex PCR; TCRdb stores in-frame clones only, minus some. The table lists 85,000 to 90,000 clones, about 88% of them singletons, with 5% to 6.5% in the top ten. Sequencing used peripheral blood. These receptors came from a woman of 80 years or more with active COVID-19.

The rearrangement joins TRBV2 to TRBJ1-6; 8 bases line up with TRBD1. Trimming at V came to 7 bases and at J to 10 bases, leaving 6 bases not matched to a gene. This CDR3 comprises 13 residues. The V gene's germline CDR1 is SNHLY and CDR2 FYNNEI. In nucleotides, the CDR3 is TGTGCCAGCAAGATGGACAGGGAATCACCCCTCCACTTT. Amino acid sequence: CASKMDRESPLHF.

J is TRBJ2-3 and V is TRBV28, with D maybe TRBD1 (5 bases). Trimming stripped 2 bases from V and 11 bases from J, with 8 bases between. CDR3 length: 11 amino acids. Germline CDR1 MDHEN, CDR2 SYDVKM. The CDR3 coding sequence is TGTGCCAGCAGTTTAATAGGGGTGCAGTATTTT. This encodes CASSLIGVQYF.

The rearrangement links TRBV19 to TRBJ1-5, with 7 positions matching TRBD1. Germline CDR1 reads LNHDA; CDR2 reads SQIVND (reference sequence). V lost 4 bases, J lost 3 bases, and 12 bases stayed unmatched. This CDR3 has 17 residues. CDR3 sequence: CASSTYGTGVVNQPQHF. CDR3 coding DNA: TGTGCCAGTAGTACCTATGGAACAGGGGTTGTCAATCAGCCCCAGCATTTT.

V gene TRBV21-1 combines with J gene TRBJ2-1; the D call TRBD2 from the table was never checked on the DNA. TRBV21-1 has pseudogene status. The CDR3 covers 14 residues. The CDR3 protein is CASRCLTSWNEQFF. As DNA, the CDR3 is TGTGCCAGCAGATGTTTGACTAGCTGGAATGAGCAGTTCTTC.

V usage is TRBV5-1 and J usage is TRBJ2-3; 13 bases are shared with TRBD2. CDR3 length: 16 residues. Germline trimming cut 1 base from V and 6 bases from J; bases unmatched to any gene: 5. CDR1 SGHRS and CDR2 YFSETQ come from the germline V gene. CDR3 DNA sequence: TGCGCCAGCAGCTTGACCGGGACTAGCGGGACGGATACGCAGTATTTT. Its protein product is CASSLTGTSGTDTQYF.

This clone showed up just once. The V gene is TRBV9, the J gene TRBJ2-1; possible D gene TRBD2, 6 bases. The CDR3 has 15 amino acids. V was clipped by 0 bases and J by 5 bases, with 12 bases between them. Germline V gene lookup returns CDR1 SGDLS and CDR2 YYNGEE. In nucleotides, the CDR3 is TGTGCCAGCAGCGTAGGCCAACTAGCAGACAATGAGCAGTTCTTC. Translating gives CASSVGQLADNEQFF.

V gene TRBV10-1 combines with J gene TRBJ1-2; D gene uncertain. Looked up from germline, CDR1 is WNHNN and CDR2 is SYGVQD (reference sequence). Trimming removed 4 bases at V and 3 bases at J, with 15 bases between. This CDR3 has 15 amino acids. The chain's CDR3 is CASSGGRSEDYGYTF. The CDR3 coding sequence is TGCGCCAGCAGTGGAGGCAGGTCGGAGGACTATGGCTACACCTTC.

This clone was seen more than once but under ten times. The V call is TRBV20-1, the J call TRBJ2-2; unclear D gene. V was shortened by 3 bases and J by 3 bases, with 5 bases between the two germline ends. Per germline, CDR1 DFQATT and CDR2 SNEGSKA (reference sequence). CDR3 length: 12 amino acids. Here the CDR3 DNA reads TGCAGTGCTAGTGGGCACACCGGGGAGCTGTTTTTT. Its protein is CSASGHTGELFF.

The rearrangement joins TRBV7-9 to TRBJ2-7; weak D call: TRBD2 (5 bases). The ends were cut back, 8 bases at V and 5 bases at J, with 13 bases in the middle. CDR3 length equals 12 residues. Germline CDR1 is SEHNR and CDR2 is FQNEAQ (reference sequence). The CDR3 here is CASEASSDEQYF. CDR3 nucleotides: TGTGCCAGCGAGGCTAGCAGCGACGAGCAGTACTTC.

This clone was detected once. The rearrangement joins TRBV21-1 to TRBJ1-2; the D call in the table, TRBD1, was not verified against the DNA. TRBV21-1 is a recognized pseudogene. There are 13 residues in the CDR3. CDR3 in DNA: TGTGCCAGCTCAAAACGCAGGGAAGGTGGCTACACCTTC. Encoded protein: CASSKRREGGYTF.

This chain links TRBV28 with TRBJ2-3; 11 bases are shared with TRBD2. V lost 6 bases to trimming and J lost 1 base; unmatched junction nucleotides: 3. The CDR3 has 15 amino acids. From germline, CDR1 is MDHEN and CDR2 SYDVKM. Here the CDR3 reads CASRKLAGGTDTQYF. The CDR3 nucleotides read TGTGCCAGCAGAAAACTAGCGGGGGGCACAGATACGCAGTATTTT.

The V gene is TRBV7-2, the J gene TRBJ2-5, with 7 bases lining up with TRBD1. The CDR3 has 15 amino acids. V shed 5 bases and J 5 bases; nucleotides not matched to a gene: 11. Germline V gene sequence: CDR1 SGHTA, CDR2 FQGNSA. The CDR3 DNA sequence: TGTGCCAGCAGCCCATACTCGACAGGGTTGGAGACCCAGTACTTC. Translation: CASSPYSTGLETQYF.

A word on this clone: Additional DNA sequences in this sample encode the identical CDR3. This chain's CDR3 is CASSIQGDNQPQHF. Here the CDR3 DNA reads TGTGCCAGTAGTATTCAGGGCGACAATCAGCCCCAGCATTTT. The chain has TRBV19 and TRBJ1-5; D is perhaps TRBD1 (5 bases). This CDR3 has 14 amino acids. Germline V CDR1 and CDR2: LNHDA, SQIVND (reference sequence). Trimming took 3 bases from V and 3 from J, leaving 9 bases between them.

The chain couples TRBV28 to TRBJ2-7, with 8 positions matching TRBD1. The germline V gene has CDR1 MDHEN and CDR2 SYDVKM. This CDR3 region has 14 residues. With 10 bases clipped from V and 0 bases from J, the junction kept 8 bases outside the gene matches. The CDR3: CATLRDRTSYEQYF. The CDR3 region has the DNA TGTGCCACCCTCCGGGACAGGACCTCCTACGAGCAGTACTTC. Variable domain in full (rest from reference TRBV28 and TRBJ2-7): DVKVTQSSRYLVKRTGEKVFLECVQDMDHENMFWYRQDPGLGLRLIYFSYDVKMKEKGDIPEGYSVSREKKERFSLILESASTNQTSMYLCATLRDRTSYEQYFGPGTRLTVT.

CDR3 sequence (DNA): TGTGCCAGCAGTGAATCAGGGACAGGGGGCGCGGGCACTGAAGCTTTCTTT. This gives the protein CASSESGTGGAGTEAFF. The V call is TRBV25-1, the J call TRBJ1-1; 12 nucleotides agree with TRBD1. The V segment lost 1 base and the J segment 4 bases; nucleotides outside the gene matches: 7. Germline CDR1 is MGHDK and CDR2 is SYGVNS. The CDR3 loop spans 17 amino acids.

This clone occurred once. The chain combines TRBV7-9 with TRBJ2-7; tentative D call: TRBD1 (5 bases). This CDR3 contains 13 residues. The germline CDR1 and CDR2 sequences are SEHNR and FQNEAQ (reference sequence). V lost 2 bases and J lost 3, with 8 bases in between. This CDR3 is CASSLTTGYEQYF. The DNA for the CDR3 is TGTGCCAGCAGCTTAACAACAGGCTACGAGCAGTACTTC.

The table lists this clone with a few counts. V usage is TRBV27 and J usage is TRBJ2-7; 9 positions agree with TRBD1. CDR1 and CDR2 (germline): MNHEY, SMNVEV (reference sequence). The CDR3 covers 16 residues. Trimming removed 7 bases from V and 5 bases from J; junction bases left unmatched: 15. The CDR3 region has the DNA TGTGCCAGCACTCGGAGGACCGGGACAGGGATCCACGAGCAGTACTTC. Translation gives CASTRRTGTGIHEQYF.

The chain is built from TRBV7-8 and TRBJ2-2; 7 bases are a match to TRBD2. This CDR3 is 17 amino acids long. Looked up from germline, CDR1 is SGHVS and CDR2 is FQNEAQ. The junction had 8 bases not matched to a gene; V was cut back by 4 bases and J by 0 bases. The CDR3 DNA reads TGTGCCAGCAGCTCCAAGCGGGATATCGCGAACACCGGGGAGCTGTTTTTT. Encoded protein: CASSSKRDIANTGELFF. The full variable domain, with the rest looked up from reference TRBV7-8 and TRBJ2-2, is GAGVSQSPRYKVAKRGQDVALRCDPISGHVSLFWYQQALGQGPEFLTYFQNEAQLDKSGLPSDRFFAERPEGSVSTLKIQRTQQEDSAVYLCASSSKRDIANTGELFFGEGSRLTVL.

This sequence joins TRBV21-1 and TRBJ2-3; whether TRBD1, the table's D call, matches the DNA was not checked. TRBV21-1 is shown as a pseudogene. This CDR3 spans 18 amino acids. CDR3 sequence (DNA): TGTGCCAGCAGCAAAGTTGGGGTTTTTAGGGGGAGCACAGATACGCAGTATTTT. Its translation is CASSKVGVFRGSTDTQYF.

J is TRBJ2-5 and V is TRBV7-9, with TRBD2 matching over 7 bases. Germline assignment: CDR1 SEHNR and CDR2 FQNEAQ (reference sequence). There are 16 residues in the CDR3. With 1 base clipped from V and 2 bases from J, the junction kept 7 bases outside the gene matches. CDR3 in amino acids: CASSLGLAASQETQYF. As DNA, the CDR3 is TGTGCCAGCAGCTTAGGCCTAGCGGCCTCTCAAGAGACCCAGTACTTC.

Only one count was recorded for this clone. The CDR3 sequence: CASSLGPSNTEAFF. In nucleotides, the CDR3 is TGTGCCAGCAGCTTAGGGCCCTCGAACACTGAAGCTTTCTTT. V usage is TRBV11-3 and J usage is TRBJ1-1; D not certain. CDR1 SGHNT and CDR2 YENEEA come from the germline V gene. The CDR3 length is 14 residues. V lost 1 base to trimming and J lost 1 base, with 7 bases between them.

The chain employs TRBV6-1 and TRBJ2-7; D uncertain. Trimming cost V 3 bases and J 6 bases, with 15 bases left between them. The germline V gene has CDR1 MNHNS and CDR2 SASEGT. The CDR3 loop spans 14 amino acids. CDR3 in amino acids: CASSDYRLTGEQYF. CDR3 nucleotides: TGTGCCAGCAGTGATTACCGGTTAACGGGCGAGCAGTACTTC.

The chain couples TRBV2 to TRBJ2-5; the match to TRBD2 covers 11 bases. This CDR3 spans 14 amino acids. V was clipped by 6 bases and J by 3 bases; unmatched bases: 3. Germline-derived CDR1 and CDR2 are SNHLY and FYNNEI. The CDR3 region is CASRGTSGEETQYF. CDR3 nucleotide sequence: TGTGCCAGCAGAGGGACTAGCGGAGAAGAGACCCAGTACTTC.

This chain uses TRBV10-3 with TRBJ1-5; 10 nucleotides align to TRBD1. V shed 8 bases and J 6 bases; nucleotides not matched to a gene: 10. The germline gives CDR1 ENHRY, CDR2 SYGVKD. The CDR3 extends over 15 amino acids. CDR3 sequence reads: CAIARGTGVGQPQHF. Here the CDR3 DNA reads TGTGCCATCGCAAGAGGGACAGGGGTGGGTCAGCCCCAGCATTTT.

The J gene is TRBJ2-7, the V gene TRBV21-1; the D call in the table, TRBD1, was not verified against the DNA. TRBV21-1 is a listed pseudogene. This CDR3 contains 14 residues. The CDR3 coding sequence is TGTGCCAGCAGCAAAGGGGACACCCTATACGAGCAGTACTTC. Its translation is CASSKGDTLYEQYF.

This chain joins TRBV10-3 and TRBJ2-1, with 10 bases that match TRBD2. The CDR3 has 13 residues. J lost 7 bases, V lost 9 bases, and 6 bases had no gene match. Germline V gives CDR1 ENHRY, CDR2 SYGVKD. The CDR3 protein is CAILPAGGNEQFF. The CDR3 DNA is TGTGCCATTCTCCCAGCGGGGGGGAATGAGCAGTTCTTC.

As DNA, the CDR3 is TGCGCCAGCAGCTTGGACGGACTAGCGGGAGCGTATACGCAGTATTTT. Its translation: CASSLDGLAGAYTQYF. This sequence joins TRBV5-1 and TRBJ2-3; TRBD2 aligns across 13 bases. The CDR3 consists of 16 residues. Unmatched junction bases numbered 5, after V lost 0 bases and J lost 7 bases. The germline V gene encodes CDR1 SGHRS and CDR2 YFSETQ.

This clone was counted between two and nine times. The rearrangement links TRBV19 to TRBJ2-2; 10 bases match TRBD2. Germline CDR1 is LNHDA and CDR2 is SQIVND (reference sequence). The CDR3 has 15 residues. With 5 bases clipped from V and 7 bases from J, the junction kept 7 bases outside the gene matches. The CDR3 region has the DNA TGTGCCAGTAGTGATCTAGCGGGAGCAGGCGGGGAGCTGTTTTTT. As protein: CASSDLAGAGGELFF.